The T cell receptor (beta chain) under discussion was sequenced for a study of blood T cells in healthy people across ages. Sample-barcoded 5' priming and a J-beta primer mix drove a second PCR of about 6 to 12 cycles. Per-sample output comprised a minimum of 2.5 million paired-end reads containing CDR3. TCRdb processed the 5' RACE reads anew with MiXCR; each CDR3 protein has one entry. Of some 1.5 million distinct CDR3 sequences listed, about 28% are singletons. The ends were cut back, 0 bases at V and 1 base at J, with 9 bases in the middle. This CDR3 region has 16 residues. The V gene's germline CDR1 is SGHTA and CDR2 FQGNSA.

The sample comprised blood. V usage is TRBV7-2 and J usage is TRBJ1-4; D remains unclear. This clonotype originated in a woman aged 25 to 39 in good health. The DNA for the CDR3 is TGTGCCAGCAGCTTAGCCCCAGGTGTAACTAATGAAAAACTGTTTTTT. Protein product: CASSLAPGVTNEKLFF.